The present TCR beta chain was sequenced within a study of CD8 T cells in ankylosing spondylitis. Study-wide results and limits: A motif of roughly eight highly homologous TCR beta variants was seen as apparently characteristic of ankylosing spondylitis blood.

The germline V gene has CDR1 LGHDT and CDR2 YNNKEL (reference sequence). V lost 4 bases and J 8 bases, leaving 14 bases between the germline ends. The CDR3 has 13 residues. This clonotype was observed a few times. Its target is not known. MiXCR, run by TCRdb on the 5' RACE reads, gives a single entry per CDR3 protein. The repertoire holds a few hundred thousand distinct CDR3 sequences, with roughly a tenth as singletons. The source of this sequence is a male donor with ankylosing spondylitis or in good health (not recorded which). This chain joins TRBV3-1 and TRBJ1-2; a possible D gene is TRBD1 (6 bases). Input material: blood, either unsorted or a sorted T cell fraction (not recorded which). The CDR3 loop reads CASSRQEQGGYTF. For the CDR3, the DNA is TGTGCCAGCAGCCGGCAAGAACAGGGAGGCTACACCTTC.